This TCR beta chain derives from a study of Ad26.COV2.S vaccination and SARS-CoV-2 variants. Study-wide background: Donor was assigned to the Ad26.COV2.S arm of trial COV1001. Recipients of Ad26.COV2.S got it intramuscularly, once or twice 56 days apart.

Treatment in this sample: about 20 received Ad26.COV2.S at low or high dose, single or two shots; about 5 received placebo; per-sample allocation not given. At day 63 after the first vaccine or placebo injection, samples were drawn. SARS-CoV-2 spike from the Wuhan strain was encoded by the vaccine, an Ad26 vector. Clones were read by immunoSEQ multiplex PCR, and TCRdb kept only the in-frame ones, dropping some. In the table there are 350,000 to 500,000 clones, around 90% of which are singletons. Study-wide points: Comparability of non-spike TCR breadth was observed across vaccine and placebo recipients.

V dropped 5 bases and J dropped 6 bases, with 5 bases sitting between them. CDR3 size: 12 residues. The germline V gene has CDR1 MDHEN and CDR2 SYDVKM. Comments on this clone: Its target is not known.

The rearrangement uses TRBV28 and TRBJ1-6; no reliable D call. This TCR was recovered from a person aged 18-65 years who received the Ad26.COV2.S COVID-19 vaccine or a placebo. Sequences were derived from peripheral blood, sampled in a trial of Ad26.COV2.S vaccine versus placebo. This CDR3 is CASSQINSPLHF. The CDR3 nucleotides read TGTGCCAGCAGTCAGATTAATTCACCCCTCCACTTT.